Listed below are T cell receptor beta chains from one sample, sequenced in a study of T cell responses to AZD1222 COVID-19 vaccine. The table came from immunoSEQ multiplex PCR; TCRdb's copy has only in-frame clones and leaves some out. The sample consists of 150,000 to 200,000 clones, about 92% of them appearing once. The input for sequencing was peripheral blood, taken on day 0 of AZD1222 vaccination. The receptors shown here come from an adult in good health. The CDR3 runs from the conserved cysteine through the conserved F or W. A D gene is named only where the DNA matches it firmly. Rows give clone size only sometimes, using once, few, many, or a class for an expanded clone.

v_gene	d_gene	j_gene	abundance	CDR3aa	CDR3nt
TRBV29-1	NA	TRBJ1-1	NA	CSVENQGEVTEAFF	TGCAGCGTTGAGAATCAAGGGGAGGTCACTGAAGCTTTCTTT
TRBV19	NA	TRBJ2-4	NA	CASATIGLAKNIQYF	TGTGCCAGTGCGACGATAGGTTTGGCCAAAAACATTCAGTACTTC
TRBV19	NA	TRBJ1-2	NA	CASKKFSDLYGYTF	TGTGCCAGTAAGAAGTTTTCGGACCTCTATGGCTACACCTTC
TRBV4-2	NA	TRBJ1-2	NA	CASSQSQGGHYGYTF	TGTGCCAGCAGCCAATCCCAGGGTGGGCACTATGGCTACACCTTC
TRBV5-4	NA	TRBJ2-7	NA	CASSLVLQGSYEQYF	TGTGCCAGCAGCTTGGTTCTTCAGGGTTCTTACGAGCAGTACTTC
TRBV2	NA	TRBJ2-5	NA	CASSAGGVTKTQYF	TGTGCCAGCAGTGCGGGCGGGGTCACAAAGACCCAGTACTTC
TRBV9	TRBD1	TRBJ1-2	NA	CASSVEAIVATGVKYGYTF	TGTGCCAGCAGCGTAGAGGCTATCGTTGCAACAGGGGTGAAATATGGCTACACCTTC
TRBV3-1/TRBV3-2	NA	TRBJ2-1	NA	CASSQEVSGYHEQFF	TGTGCCAGCAGCCAAGAGGTTTCAGGGTATCATGAGCAGTTCTTC
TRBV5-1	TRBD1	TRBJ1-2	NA	CASSNRDRGQGYGYTF	TGCGCCAGCAGCAACCGGGACAGGGGGCAGGGCTATGGCTACACCTTC
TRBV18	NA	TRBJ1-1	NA	CASSPAENTEAFF	TGTGCCAGCTCACCAGCAGAGAACACTGAAGCTTTCTTT
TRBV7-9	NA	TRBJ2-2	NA	CASATRKVDGELFF	TGTGCCAGCGCCACTCGAAAGGTTGACGGGGAGCTGTTTTTT
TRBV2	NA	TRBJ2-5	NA	CASSEMVWGETQYF	TGTGCCAGCAGTGAAATGGTCTGGGGGGAGACCCAGTACTTC
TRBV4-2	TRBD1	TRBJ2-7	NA	CASSRDSDYEQYF	TGTGCCAGCAGCCGGGACAGTGACTACGAGCAGTACTTC
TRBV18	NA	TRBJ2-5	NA	CASSPLDGGETQYF	TGTGCCAGCTCACCACTGGACGGGGGAGAGACCCAGTACTTC
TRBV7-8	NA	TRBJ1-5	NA	CASSLGGTRRNQPQHF	TGTGCCAGCAGCTTAGGAGGAACCCGGCGCAATCAGCCCCAGCATTTT
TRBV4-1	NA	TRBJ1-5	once	CASSQAYRQDGQPQHF	TGCGCCAGCAGCCAAGCATATCGACAGGATGGTCAGCCCCAGCATTTT
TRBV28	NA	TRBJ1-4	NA	CASRLTANEKLFF	TGTGCCAGCAGACTCACAGCAAATGAAAAACTGTTTTTT
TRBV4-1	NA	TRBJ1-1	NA	CASSQEDRLNTEAFF	TGCGCCAGCAGCCAAGAGGACAGATTGAACACTGAAGCTTTCTTT
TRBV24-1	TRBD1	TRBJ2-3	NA	CATSDLETGASTDTQYF	TGTGCCACCAGTGACCTTGAGACAGGGGCATCCACAGATACGCAGTATTTT
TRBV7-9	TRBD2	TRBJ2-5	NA	CASSFGSGGARETQYF	TGTGCCAGCAGCTTTGGTAGCGGGGGGGCTCGGGAGACCCAGTACTTC
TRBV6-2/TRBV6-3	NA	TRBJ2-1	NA	CASSTYNEQFF	TGTGCCAGCAGCACCTACAATGAGCAGTTCTTC
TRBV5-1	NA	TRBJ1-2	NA	CASSLNDWSSSSNYGYTF	TGCGCCAGCAGCTTGAACGATTGGAGCTCATCCTCTAACTATGGCTACACCTTC
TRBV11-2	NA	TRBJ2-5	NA	CASSSGRGAQYF	TGTGCCAGCAGCTCCGGTCGAGGTGCCCAGTACTTC
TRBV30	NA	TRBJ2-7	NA	CAWSVQVSYEQYF	TGTGCCTGGAGTGTACAGGTATCCTACGAGCAGTACTTC
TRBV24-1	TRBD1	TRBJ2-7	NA	CATSVRTGRLHSYGQYF	TGTGCCACCAGTGTTAGGACAGGGAGGCTACATTCCTACGGGCAGTACTTC
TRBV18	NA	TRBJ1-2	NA	CASSPIPLTYGYTF	TGTGCCAGCTCACCAATCCCGTTGACCTATGGCTACACCTTC
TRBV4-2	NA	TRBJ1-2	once	CASSQLQGNYGYTF	TGTGCCAGCAGCCAGTTACAGGGTAACTATGGCTACACCTTC
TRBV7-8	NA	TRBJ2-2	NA	CASSLYKGPGELFF	TGTGCCAGCAGCTTATATAAAGGTCCCGGGGAGCTGTTTTTT
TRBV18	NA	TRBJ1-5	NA	CASSPGRDQPQHF	TGTGCCAGCTCACCAGGTAGGGATCAGCCCCAGCATTTT
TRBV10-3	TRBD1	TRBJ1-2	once	CATRGQGARVGGYTF	TGTGCCACCCGAGGACAGGGGGCGCGGGTTGGTGGCTACACCTTC
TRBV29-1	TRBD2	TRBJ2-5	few	CSVEGGGGFQETQYF	TGCAGCGTTGAAGGAGGCGGGGGGTTTCAAGAGACCCAGTACTTC
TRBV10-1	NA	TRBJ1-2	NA	CASSEWVAPNYGYTF	TGCGCCAGCAGTGAGTGGGTGGCTCCTAACTATGGCTACACCTTC
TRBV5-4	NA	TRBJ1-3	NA	CASSLSDGNTIYF	TGTGCCAGCAGCTTGAGTGATGGAAACACCATATATTTT
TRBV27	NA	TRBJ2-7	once	CASSLISSYEQYF	TGTGCCAGCAGTTTGATAAGCTCCTACGAGCAGTACTTC
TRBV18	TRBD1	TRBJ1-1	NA	CASSPGQRNTEAFF	TGTGCCAGCTCACCGGGACAGCGGAACACTGAAGCTTTCTTT
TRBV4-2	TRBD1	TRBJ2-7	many	CASSQDPTGGSTYEQYF	TGTGCCAGCAGCCAAGATCCAACAGGGGGCTCCACCTACGAGCAGTACTTC
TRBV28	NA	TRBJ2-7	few	CASRAGVYEQYF	TGTGCCAGCAGGGCAGGGGTATACGAGCAGTACTTC
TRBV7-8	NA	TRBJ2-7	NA	CASSLQGGIYEQYF	TGTGCCAGCAGCTTACAGGGCGGTATCTACGAGCAGTACTTC
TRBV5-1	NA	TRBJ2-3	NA	CASSFSVPRTDTQYF	TGCGCCAGCAGCTTTAGCGTACCGCGCACAGATACGCAGTATTTT
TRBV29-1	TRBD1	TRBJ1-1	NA	CSGRTGGAGTEAFF	TGCAGCGGGAGGACAGGGGGCGCGGGGACTGAAGCTTTCTTT
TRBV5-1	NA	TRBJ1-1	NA	CASSLAGGNTEAFF	TGCGCCAGCAGCTTGGCTGGGGGTAACACTGAAGCTTTCTTT
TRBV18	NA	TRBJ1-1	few	CASSPWDIYEAFF	TGTGCCAGCTCACCGTGGGATATCTATGAAGCTTTCTTT
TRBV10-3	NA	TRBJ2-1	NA	CAIRTEGFEQFF	TGTGCCATCCGGACTGAGGGATTTGAGCAGTTCTTC